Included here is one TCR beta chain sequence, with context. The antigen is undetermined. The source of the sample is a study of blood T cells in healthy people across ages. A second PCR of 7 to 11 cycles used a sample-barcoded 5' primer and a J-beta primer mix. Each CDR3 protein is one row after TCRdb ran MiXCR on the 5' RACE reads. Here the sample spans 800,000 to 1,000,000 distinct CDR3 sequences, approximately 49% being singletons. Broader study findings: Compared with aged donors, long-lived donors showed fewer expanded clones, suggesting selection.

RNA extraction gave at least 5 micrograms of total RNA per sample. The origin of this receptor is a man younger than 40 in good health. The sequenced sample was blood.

The CDR3 here is CASSLALVTTYEQYF. In nucleotides, the CDR3 is TGTGCCAGCAGTTTAGCGCTTGTGACGACCTACGAGCAGTACTTC. V and J are TRBV12-3 or TRBV12-4 and TRBJ2-7; no clear D. V lost 0 bases, J lost 2 bases, and 11 bases lay in between. CDR3 length: 15 residues.